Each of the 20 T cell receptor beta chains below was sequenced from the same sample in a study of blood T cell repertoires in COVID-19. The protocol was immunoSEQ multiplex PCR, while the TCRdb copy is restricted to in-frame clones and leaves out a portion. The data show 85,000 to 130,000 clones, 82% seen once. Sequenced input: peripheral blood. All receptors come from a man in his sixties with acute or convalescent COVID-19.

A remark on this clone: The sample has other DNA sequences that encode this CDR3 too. CDR3 in amino acids: CASSTGLQPQHF. The CDR3 DNA reads TGTGCCAGCAGTACAGGGTTACAGCCCCAGCATTTT. This chain joins TRBV28 and TRBJ1-5, with a weak D call TRBD1 (6 bases). The CDR3 consists of 12 residues. V lost 5 bases to trimming and J lost 7 bases, with 9 bases between them. Per germline, CDR1 MDHEN and CDR2 SYDVKM.

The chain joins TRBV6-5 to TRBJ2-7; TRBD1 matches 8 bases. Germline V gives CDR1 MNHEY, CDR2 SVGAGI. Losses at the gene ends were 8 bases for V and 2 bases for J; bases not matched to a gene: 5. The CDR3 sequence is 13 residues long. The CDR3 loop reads CASQTGAPYEQYF. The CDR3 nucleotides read TGTGCCAGCCAGACAGGGGCACCCTACGAGCAGTACTTC.

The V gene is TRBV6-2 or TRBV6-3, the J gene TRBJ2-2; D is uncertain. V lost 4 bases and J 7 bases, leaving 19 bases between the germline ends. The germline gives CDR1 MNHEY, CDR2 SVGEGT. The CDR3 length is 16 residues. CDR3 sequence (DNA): TGTGCCAGCAGTTCTGCTCTGAGCATGGTACTCGGGGAGCTGTTTTTT. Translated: CASSSALSMVLGELFF.

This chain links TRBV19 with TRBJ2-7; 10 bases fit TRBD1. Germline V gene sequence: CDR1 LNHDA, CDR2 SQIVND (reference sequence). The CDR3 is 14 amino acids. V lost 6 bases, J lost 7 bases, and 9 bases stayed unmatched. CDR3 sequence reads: CASSPGTGDVEQYF. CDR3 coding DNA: TGTGCCAGTAGCCCCGGGACAGGGGACGTAGAGCAGTACTTC.

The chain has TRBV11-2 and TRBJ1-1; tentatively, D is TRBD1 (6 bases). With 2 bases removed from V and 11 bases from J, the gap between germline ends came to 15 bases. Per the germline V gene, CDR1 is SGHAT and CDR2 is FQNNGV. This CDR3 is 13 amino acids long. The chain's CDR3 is CASSLHQGSSAFF. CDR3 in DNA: TGTGCCAGCAGCTTACATCAGGGGTCTTCGGCTTTCTTT.

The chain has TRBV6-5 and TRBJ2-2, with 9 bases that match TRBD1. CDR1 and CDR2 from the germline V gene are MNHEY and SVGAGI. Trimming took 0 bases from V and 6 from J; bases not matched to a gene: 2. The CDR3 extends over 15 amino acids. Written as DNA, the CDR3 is TGTGCCAGCAGTTACTCGGGACAGGGAGCCGGGGAGCTGTTTTTT. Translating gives CASSYSGQGAGELFF.

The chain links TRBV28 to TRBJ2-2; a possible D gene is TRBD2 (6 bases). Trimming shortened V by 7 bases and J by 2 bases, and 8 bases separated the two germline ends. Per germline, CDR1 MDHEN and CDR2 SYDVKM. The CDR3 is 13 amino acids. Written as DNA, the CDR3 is TGTGCCAGCACGGAGGGTAACACCGGGGAGCTGTTTTTT. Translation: CASTEGNTGELFF.

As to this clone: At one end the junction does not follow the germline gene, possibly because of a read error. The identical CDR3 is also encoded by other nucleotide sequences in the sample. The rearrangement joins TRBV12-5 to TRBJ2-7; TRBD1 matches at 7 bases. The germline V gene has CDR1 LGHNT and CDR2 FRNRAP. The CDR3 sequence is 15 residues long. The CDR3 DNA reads TGTGCCAGTGGTTCCCTCGGGACAGAGCCGGGAGAGCAGTACTTC. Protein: CASGSLGTEPGEQYF.

Here the CDR3 reads CASSLGAAGAGEQFF. CDR3 nucleotide sequence: TGTGCCAGCAGCTTAGGTGCGGCGGGAGCTGGCGAGCAGTTCTTC. The chain has TRBV5-4 and TRBJ2-1, with TRBD2 matching 7 bases. V lost 2 bases, J lost 10 bases, and 12 bases stayed unmatched. The CDR3 contains 15 residues. CDR1 and CDR2 from the germline V gene are SGHNT and YYREEE (reference sequence).

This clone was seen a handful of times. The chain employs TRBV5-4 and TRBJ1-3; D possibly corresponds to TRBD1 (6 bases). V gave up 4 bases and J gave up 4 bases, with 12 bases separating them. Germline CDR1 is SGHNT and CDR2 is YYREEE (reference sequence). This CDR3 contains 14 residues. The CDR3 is CASSLAQGGNTIYF. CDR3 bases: TGTGCCAGCAGCCTCGCGCAGGGGGGAAACACCATATATTTT.

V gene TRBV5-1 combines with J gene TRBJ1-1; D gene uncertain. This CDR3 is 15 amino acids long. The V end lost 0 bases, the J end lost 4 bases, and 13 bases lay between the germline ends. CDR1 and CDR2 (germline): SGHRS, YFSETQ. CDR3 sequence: CASSLATVRSTEAFF. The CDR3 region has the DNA TGCGCCAGCAGCTTGGCCACGGTAAGGAGCACTGAAGCTTTCTTT.

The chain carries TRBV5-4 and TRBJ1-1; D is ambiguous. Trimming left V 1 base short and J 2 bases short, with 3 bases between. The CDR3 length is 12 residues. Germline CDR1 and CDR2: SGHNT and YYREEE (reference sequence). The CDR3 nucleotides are TGTGCCAGCAGCTTGCCAAACACTGAAGCTTTCTTT. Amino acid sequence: CASSLPNTEAFF.

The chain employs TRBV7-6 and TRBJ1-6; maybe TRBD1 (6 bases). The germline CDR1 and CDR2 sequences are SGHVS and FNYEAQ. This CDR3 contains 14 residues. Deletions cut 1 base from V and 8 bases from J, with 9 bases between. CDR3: CASSLEGVDSPLHF. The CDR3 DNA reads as TGTGCCAGCAGCTTAGAGGGGGTGGATTCACCCCTCCACTTT.

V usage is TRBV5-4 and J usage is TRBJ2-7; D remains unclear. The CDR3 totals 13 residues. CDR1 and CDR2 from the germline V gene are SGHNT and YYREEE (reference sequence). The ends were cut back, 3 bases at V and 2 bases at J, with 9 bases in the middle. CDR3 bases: TGTGCCAGCAGCTCCGACGGAGCCTACGAGCAGTACTTC. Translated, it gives CASSSDGAYEQYF.

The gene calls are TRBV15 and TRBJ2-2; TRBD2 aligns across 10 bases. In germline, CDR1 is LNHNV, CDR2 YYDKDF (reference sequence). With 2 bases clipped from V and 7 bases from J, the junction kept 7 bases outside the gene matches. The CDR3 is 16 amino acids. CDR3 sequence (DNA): TGTGCCACCAGCAGACCAGCTAGCGGGAGAAACGGGGAGCTGTTTTTT. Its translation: CATSRPASGRNGELFF.

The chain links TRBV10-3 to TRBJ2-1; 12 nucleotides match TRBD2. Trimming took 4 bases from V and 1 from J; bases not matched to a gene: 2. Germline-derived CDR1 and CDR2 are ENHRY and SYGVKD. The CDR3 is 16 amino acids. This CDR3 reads CAISAGLAGSYNEQFF. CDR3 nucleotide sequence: TGTGCCATCAGTGCAGGACTAGCGGGATCCTACAATGAGCAGTTCTTC.

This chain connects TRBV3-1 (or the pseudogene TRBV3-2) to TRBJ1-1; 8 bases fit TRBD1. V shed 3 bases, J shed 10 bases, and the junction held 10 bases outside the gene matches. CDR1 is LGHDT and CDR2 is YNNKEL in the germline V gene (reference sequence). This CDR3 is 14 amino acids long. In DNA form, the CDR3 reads TGTGCCAGCAGCCAGGACCAGGGGGCAAGGGGAGCTTTCTTT. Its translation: CASSQDQGARGAFF.

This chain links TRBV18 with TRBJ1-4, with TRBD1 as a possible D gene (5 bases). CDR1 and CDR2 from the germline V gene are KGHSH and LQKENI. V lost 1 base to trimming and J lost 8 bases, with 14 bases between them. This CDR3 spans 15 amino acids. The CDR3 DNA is TGTGCCAGCTCACCACGGCAGGGCGAATTCGAAAAACTGTTTTTT. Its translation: CASSPRQGEFEKLFF.

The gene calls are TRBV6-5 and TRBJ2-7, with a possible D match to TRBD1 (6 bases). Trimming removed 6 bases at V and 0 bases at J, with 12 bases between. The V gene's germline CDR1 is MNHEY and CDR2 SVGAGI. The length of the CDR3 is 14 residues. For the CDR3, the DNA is TGTGCCAGCAGGATAATGACAGGCTCCTACGAGCAGTACTTC. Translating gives CASRIMTGSYEQYF.

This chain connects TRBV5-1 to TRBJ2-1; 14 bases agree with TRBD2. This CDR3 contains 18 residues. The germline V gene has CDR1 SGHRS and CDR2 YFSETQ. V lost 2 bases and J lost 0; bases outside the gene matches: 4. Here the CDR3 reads CASSFGTSGSSSYNEQFF. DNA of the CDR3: TGCGCCAGCAGCTTCGGGACTAGCGGGAGTAGCTCCTACAATGAGCAGTTCTTC.